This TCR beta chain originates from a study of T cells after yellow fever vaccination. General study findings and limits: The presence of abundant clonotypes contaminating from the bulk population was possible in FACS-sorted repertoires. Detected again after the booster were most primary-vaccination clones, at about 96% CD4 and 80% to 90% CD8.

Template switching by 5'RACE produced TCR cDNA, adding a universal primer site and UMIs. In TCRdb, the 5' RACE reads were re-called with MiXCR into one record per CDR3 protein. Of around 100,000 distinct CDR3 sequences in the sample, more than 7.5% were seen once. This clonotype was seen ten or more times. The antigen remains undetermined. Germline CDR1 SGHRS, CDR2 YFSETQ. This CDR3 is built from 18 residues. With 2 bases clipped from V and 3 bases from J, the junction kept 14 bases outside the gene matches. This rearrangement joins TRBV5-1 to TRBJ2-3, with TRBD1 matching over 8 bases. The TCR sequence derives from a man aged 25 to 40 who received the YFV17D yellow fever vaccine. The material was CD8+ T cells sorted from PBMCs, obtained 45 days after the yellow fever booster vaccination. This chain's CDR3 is CASSFPTGAAPPTDTQYF. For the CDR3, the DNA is TGCGCCAGCAGCTTCCCGACAGGGGCCGCGCCCCCAACAGATACGCAGTATTTT. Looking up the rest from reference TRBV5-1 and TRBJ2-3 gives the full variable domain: KAGVTQTPRYLIKTRGQQVTLSCSPISGHRSVSWYQQTPGQGLQFLFEYFSETQRNKGNFPGRFSGRQFSNSRSEMNVSTLELGDSALYLCASSFPTGAAPPTDTQYFGPGTRLTVL.